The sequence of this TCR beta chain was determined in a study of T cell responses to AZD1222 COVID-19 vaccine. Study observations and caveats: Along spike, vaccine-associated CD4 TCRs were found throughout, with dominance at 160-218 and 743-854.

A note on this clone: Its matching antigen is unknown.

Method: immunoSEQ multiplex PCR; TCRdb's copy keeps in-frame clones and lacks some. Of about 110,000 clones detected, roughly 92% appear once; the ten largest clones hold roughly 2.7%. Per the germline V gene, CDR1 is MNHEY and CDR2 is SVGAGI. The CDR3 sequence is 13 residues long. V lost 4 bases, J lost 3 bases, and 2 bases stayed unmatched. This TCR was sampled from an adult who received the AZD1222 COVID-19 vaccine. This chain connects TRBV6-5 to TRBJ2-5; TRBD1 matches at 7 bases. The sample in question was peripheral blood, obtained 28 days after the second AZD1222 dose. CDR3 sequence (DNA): TGTGCCAGCAGTTTTGGGACAGAAGAGACCCAGTACTTC. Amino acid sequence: CASSFGTEETQYF.